The 25 T cell receptor beta chains below all came from one sample that was sequenced in a study of molecular identifiers for immune sequencing clone quantification. One entry per CDR3 protein, called by TCRdb with MiXCR from the PCR reads. This sample yields approximately 500,000 distinct CDR3 sequences, of which around 21% are seen a single time; roughly 0.81% belongs to the top ten. What was sequenced was naive CD8+ T cells from blood, with Jurkat cell RNA spiked in. Subset denoted: FACS-sorted CD8+CD4-CCR7+CD45RA+ naive T cells. The receptor set was obtained from a human donor in good health. Some libraries in this study had Jurkat cell RNA spiked in.

This clonotype was seen a handful of times. The chain recombines TRBV5-6 with TRBJ2-7, with D perhaps being TRBD1 or TRBD2 (5 bases each). The CDR3 has 14 amino acids. Germline CDR1 reads SGHDT; CDR2 reads YYEEEE. Trimming shortened V by 4 bases and J by 7 bases, and 18 bases separated the two germline ends. CDR3 loop: CASSPSGHVREQYF. The DNA of the CDR3 is TGTGCCAGCAGCCCCAGCGGACATGTTAGGGAGCAGTACTTC.

The chain employs TRBV19 and TRBJ2-3; 11 bases are shared with TRBD2. V shed 5 bases, J shed 4 bases, and the junction held 8 bases outside the gene matches. Per the germline V gene, CDR1 is LNHDA and CDR2 is SQIVND (reference sequence). The CDR3 has 16 amino acids. The CDR3 is CASSPYSGGAADTQYF. The CDR3 DNA is TGTGCCAGTAGTCCCTATAGCGGGGGGGCCGCAGATACGCAGTATTTT.

This clonotype was found a few times. The V gene is TRBV20-1, the J gene TRBJ2-7; 8 bases line up with TRBD1. After removal of 0 bases from V and 5 bases from J, the junction contained 3 bases not matched to a gene. Germline V gene data show CDR1 as DFQATT and CDR2 as SNEGSKA (reference sequence). There are 13 residues in the CDR3. The CDR3 is CSARDWGQDEQYF. CDR3 nucleotide sequence: TGCAGTGCTAGAGATTGGGGACAGGACGAGCAGTACTTC.

This sequence joins TRBV6-2 or TRBV6-3 and TRBJ2-1, with 8 bases aligning to TRBD2. The CDR3 extends over 16 amino acids. J gave up 6 bases and V 0 bases, and 7 bases lay outside the gene matches. Germline CDR1 reads MNHEY; CDR2 reads SVGEGT. CDR3: CASSYSLRGARNEQFF. Written as DNA, the CDR3 is TGTGCCAGCAGTTACTCGTTGCGGGGGGCCCGCAATGAGCAGTTCTTC.

This clonotype was recorded a few times. V usage is TRBV5-1 and J usage is TRBJ2-7; no reliable D call. Germline V gene lookup returns CDR1 SGHRS and CDR2 YFSETQ. CDR3 size: 15 residues. Trimming took off 0 bases at V and 5 bases at J, with 15 bases between the two ends. The CDR3 is CASSLGGLDLDEQYF. The CDR3 DNA reads TGCGCCAGCAGCTTGGGAGGTCTAGATTTGGACGAGCAGTACTTC.

In its sample, this clonotype was seen a few times. V usage is TRBV6-4 and J usage is TRBJ2-1; D is ambiguous. The ends were cut back, 2 bases at V and 0 bases at J, with 8 bases in the middle. The germline V gene encodes CDR1 MRHNA and CDR2 SNTAGT. CDR3 length equals 15 residues. CDR3 bases: TGTGCCAGCAGTGACCACATGAGCTCCTACAATGAGCAGTTCTTC. Protein product: CASSDHMSSYNEQFF.

The genes are TRBV19 and TRBJ2-1, with 9 bases that match TRBD1. The CDR3 contains 16 residues. The junction had 4 bases not matched to a gene; V was cut back by 3 bases and J by 1 base. Germline CDR1 is LNHDA and CDR2 is SQIVND (reference sequence). The CDR3 is CASSIRGTGSYNEQFF. DNA of the CDR3: TGTGCCAGTAGTATCCGGGGGACAGGGTCCTACAATGAGCAGTTCTTC.

CDR3 bases: TGTGCCAGCAGTTTGGGGCGGCAAACCGTCCCTTTCTTT. Protein product: CASSLGRQTVPFF. The chain carries TRBV27 and TRBJ1-1, with D possibly matching TRBD1 (5 bases). Trimming stripped 3 bases from V and 12 bases from J, with 17 bases between. The CDR3 is made up of 13 amino acids. The germline V gene encodes CDR1 MNHEY and CDR2 SMNVEV (reference sequence).

On this clonotype: The conserved phenylalanine or tryptophan is not found at the CDR3 terminus, so this likely reflects a read error. The J gene is TRBJ1-1, the V gene TRBV7-6; D may be TRBD1 (5 bases). Germline loops: CDR1 SGHVS, CDR2 FNYEAQ. Trimming left V 5 bases short and J 3 bases short, with 19 bases between. CDR3 length equals 16 residues. CDR3 coding DNA: TGTGCCAGCAGCCGCCCCGTAGGGGAGGAGGACACTGAAGCTTTCCTT. It is translated as CASSRPVGEEDTEAFL.

At least ten counts were recorded for this clonotype. The chain joins TRBV20-1 to TRBJ2-7; unclear D gene. This CDR3 comprises 14 residues. The ends were cut back, 0 bases at V and 2 bases at J, with 11 bases in the middle. The germline V gene has CDR1 DFQATT and CDR2 SNEGSKA (reference sequence). The CDR3 loop is CSAREELRAYEQYF. The CDR3 DNA is TGCAGTGCTAGAGAGGAGTTGCGCGCCTACGAGCAGTACTTC.

As concerns this clonotype: Given a much more abundant clone one base away, this may be a read error. The V and J genes are TRBV28 and TRBJ2-5; D is unresolved. Trimming took 5 bases from V and 5 from J, leaving 18 bases between them. Looked up from germline, CDR1 is MDHEN and CDR2 is SYDVKM. The CDR3 runs to 15 residues. CDR3 coding DNA: TGTGCCAGCAGTCCGAACGCGGTGGAGTCGGAGACCCAGTACTTC. Protein product: CASSPNAVESETQYF.

This clonotype was counted at least ten times. This rearrangement joins TRBV2 to TRBJ1-2; 7 nucleotides match TRBD1. CDR1 and CDR2 (germline): SNHLY, FYNNEI. The CDR3 has 13 amino acids. Germline trimming cut 9 bases from V and 1 base from J; bases unmatched to any gene: 5. CDR3 sequence: CARGTAYNYGYTF. The CDR3 DNA follows: TGTGCCAGGGGGACAGCGTATAACTATGGCTACACCTTC.

The V gene is TRBV12-3 or TRBV12-4, the J gene TRBJ2-2; TRBD2 is a possible D gene (5 bases). The CDR3 has 13 amino acids. The V gene lost 8 bases and the J gene lost 1 base, with 8 bases spanning the gap. CDR3: CASWEKNTGELFF. The CDR3 DNA reads as TGTGCCAGCTGGGAGAAGAACACCGGGGAGCTGTTTTTT.

This clonotype was detected a few times. The chain combines TRBV4-3 with TRBJ2-7, with TRBD2 matching 12 bases. Germline trimming cut 4 bases from V and 0 bases from J; bases unmatched to any gene: 19. The germline CDR1 and CDR2 sequences are LGHNA and YSLEER. The CDR3 totals 21 residues. CDR3 loop: CASSPSLAPLAGGLSSYEQYF. The CDR3 DNA reads as TGCGCCAGCAGCCCGTCACTTGCTCCACTAGCGGGGGGATTAAGCTCCTACGAGCAGTACTTC.

The chain combines TRBV7-9 with TRBJ2-5, with a weak D call TRBD1 (7 bases). Germline CDR1 and CDR2: SEHNR and FQNEAQ (reference sequence). This CDR3 is built from 16 residues. The ends were cut back, 5 bases at V and 1 base at J, with 17 bases in the middle. The CDR3 here is CASSLTGQGGQETQYF. The CDR3 region has the DNA TGTGCCAGCAGCCTCACTGGGCAGGGGGGCCAAGAGACCCAGTACTTC.

For the CDR3, the DNA is TGTGCCAGCAGTTACGTGGGAGCGGTTGAAGGGGAGCTGTTTTTT. Its protein is CASSYVGAVEGELFF. V and J are TRBV6-5 and TRBJ2-2; D possibly corresponds to TRBD2 (5 bases). V was cut by 2 bases and J by 8 bases, with 15 bases left in between. CDR3 length: 15 amino acids. In germline, CDR1 is MNHEY, CDR2 SVGAGI.

Concerning this clonotype itself: A much larger clone sits a single nucleotide away, making a read error possible. The genes are TRBV7-2 and TRBJ2-1, with D perhaps being TRBD1 or TRBD2 (5 bases each). The germline CDR1 and CDR2 sequences are SGHTA and FQGNSA. This CDR3 contains 15 residues. The CDR3 reads CASKTGTRSYNEQLF. The CDR3 DNA reads TGTGCCAGCAAAACCGGGACCCGCTCCTACAATGAGCAGCTCTTC.

Concerning this clonotype itself: This could be a read error, since a much larger clone is one nucleotide away. The chain employs TRBV4-2 and TRBJ2-7, with 7 bases aligning to TRBD1. V dropped 1 base and J dropped 2; count of bases not matched to a gene: 8. Germline CDR1 and CDR2: LGHNA and YNFKEQ. The CDR3 runs 16 residues. CDR3 in DNA: TGTGCCAGCAGCCAAGGGACGGGACAGAGGACCTACGAGCAGTACTTC. Residues: CASSQGTGQRTYEQYF.

The chain carries TRBV11-2 and TRBJ1-2, with D possibly TRBD1 on 6 matching bases. The CDR3 loop spans 14 amino acids. Germline lookup yields CDR1 SGHAT and CDR2 FQNNGV. V was pared by 4 bases and J by 3 bases, with 12 bases between. The CDR3 region has the DNA TGTGCCAGCAGCTGGGGGCGGGGATACTATGGCTACACCTTC. Protein: CASSWGRGYYGYTF.

V and J are TRBV4-1 and TRBJ2-1, with TRBD1 identical over 8 bases. This CDR3 has 15 amino acids. Per germline, CDR1 MGHRA and CDR2 YSYEKL. With 2 bases clipped from V and 8 bases from J, the junction kept 8 bases outside the gene matches. The CDR3 region has the DNA TGCGCCAGCAGCCAAAGTCAGGGGGCATTCGATGAGCAGTTCTTC. It encodes CASSQSQGAFDEQFF.

This clonotype was detected ten times or more. The chain recombines TRBV6-5 with TRBJ2-3; the match to TRBD1 covers 7 bases. Germline V gene sequence: CDR1 MNHEY, CDR2 SVGAGI. V gave up 5 bases and J gave up 0 bases; unmatched junction bases: 8. The CDR3 loop spans 16 amino acids. The CDR3 loop is CASSGTGALSTDTQYF. CDR3 nucleotide sequence: TGTGCCAGCAGTGGCACAGGGGCCCTTAGCACAGATACGCAGTATTTT.

This clonotype turned up a few times. This could be a read error, since a much larger clone is one nucleotide away. The chain has TRBV27 and TRBJ2-7; unclear D gene. CDR3 length equals 10 residues. Trimming shortened V by 3 bases and J by 5 bases, and 2 bases separated the two germline ends. CDR1 and CDR2 (germline): MNHEY, SMNVEV (reference sequence). The CDR3 loop is CASSFNEQYF. DNA for the CDR3: TGTGCCAGCAGTTTCAACGAGCAGTACTTC.

Notes on this clonotype: A much larger clone sits a single nucleotide away, making a read error possible. The chain uses TRBV30 and TRBJ2-1, with unresolved D. The CDR3 sequence is 13 residues long. Germline CDR1 GTSNPN, CDR2 SVGIG (reference sequence). Deletions cut 0 bases from V and 2 bases from J, with 5 bases between. CDR3: CAWSVLAYNEQFF. CDR3 sequence (DNA): TGTGCCTGGAGTGTACTCGCCTACAATGAGCAGTTCTTC.

The CDR3, as DNA: TGCGCCAGCAGTCAATCGAGACAGGGCCGCTACGAGCAGTACTTC. It encodes CASSQSRQGRYEQYF. The J gene is TRBJ2-7, the V gene TRBV23-1; 7 bases match TRBD1. TRBV23-1 counts as an open reading frame of uncertain function. V gave up 0 bases and J gave up 3 bases; unmatched junction bases: 5. The CDR3 has 15 residues.

This clonotype was picked up a small number of times. V usage is TRBV20-1 and J usage is TRBJ2-7; D remains unclear. This CDR3 is built from 14 residues. Germline lookup yields CDR1 DFQATT and CDR2 SNEGSKA (reference sequence). Deletions cut 5 bases from V and 6 bases from J, with 20 bases between. CDR3 coding DNA: TGCAGTGCTGGACCGGGCCTTAAACGGTCCGAGCAGTACTTC. It codes for CSAGPGLKRSEQYF.